These 23 T cell receptor beta chains originate from one sample sequenced in a study of blood T cell repertoires in COVID-19. Here immunoSEQ multiplex PCR was the method, and the copy in TCRdb shows in-frame clones only, minus some. The sample contains about 120,000 clones, just over 85% of which appear only once. What was sequenced was peripheral blood. The receptors were gathered from a man aged 35-49 years with acute or convalescent COVID-19.

The sample holds a few counts of this clone. The chain recombines TRBV24-1 with TRBJ2-1, with 7 bases matching TRBD1. The CDR3 loop spans 15 amino acids. The germline V gene has CDR1 KGHDR and CDR2 SFDVKD. V lost 4 bases and J lost 4; bases outside the gene matches: 6. The CDR3: CATSDPDRDYNEQFF. DNA for the CDR3: TGTGCCACCAGTGACCCCGACAGGGATTACAATGAGCAGTTCTTC.

The rearrangement uses TRBV6-5 and TRBJ2-5; TRBD2 agrees at 8 bases. J gave up 1 base and V 6 bases, and 4 bases lay outside the gene matches. Germline CDR1 and CDR2: MNHEY and SVGAGI. The CDR3 extends over 14 amino acids. CDR3 protein: CASSPGTSQETQYF. The CDR3 DNA follows: TGTGCCAGCAGCCCCGGGACTAGCCAAGAGACCCAGTACTTC.

The gene calls are TRBV4-2 and TRBJ2-2; 11 nucleotides match TRBD2. With V trimmed by 0 bases and J by 2 bases, 5 bases remained unmatched. Germline loops: CDR1 LGHNA, CDR2 YNFKEQ. This CDR3 is 18 amino acids long. The CDR3, as DNA: TGTGCCAGCAGCCAAGAAGCTAGCGGGGGGTTTAACACCGGGGAGCTGTTTTTT. Translating it yields CASSQEASGGFNTGELFF.

The chain carries TRBV19 and TRBJ2-3; the D gene is possibly TRBD2 (5 bases). The CDR3 has 15 residues. Germline V gene sequence: CDR1 LNHDA, CDR2 SQIVND (reference sequence). The V end lost 3 bases, the J end lost 2 bases, and 12 bases lay between the germline ends. CDR3 sequence reads: CASSIGLGFTDTQYF. CDR3 coding DNA: TGTGCCAGTAGTATCGGACTGGGCTTCACAGATACGCAGTATTTT.

V usage is TRBV6-2 or TRBV6-3 and J usage is TRBJ2-7, with D maybe TRBD1 (6 bases). The CDR3 totals 14 residues. V lost 6 bases and J lost 3, with 15 bases in between. CDR1 is MNHEY, CDR2 SVGEGT, per germline. The CDR3 here is CASSTGIGGYEQYF. The DNA for the CDR3 is TGTGCCAGCAGCACCGGGATAGGGGGCTACGAGCAGTACTTC.

The chain recombines TRBV10-3 with TRBJ2-2; 10 bases match TRBD2. CDR1 and CDR2 from the germline V gene are ENHRY and SYGVKD. Losses at the gene ends were 0 bases for V and 6 bases for J; bases not matched to a gene: 10. This CDR3 has 18 residues. CDR3 coding DNA: TGTGCCATCAGTGAGTCAGCGCTCAGCGGGAGGGATGCCGGGGAGCTGTTTTTT. This sequence encodes CAISESALSGRDAGELFF.

J is TRBJ2-7 and V is TRBV4-3; a possible D gene is TRBD2 (6 bases). V was trimmed by 1 base and J by 6 bases, leaving 13 bases between them. This CDR3 is 14 amino acids long. CDR1 and CDR2 (germline): LGHNA, YSLEER. DNA of the CDR3: TGCGCCAGCAGCCAAGTCGTAGCGGTCTCCGAGCAGTACTTC. It codes for CASSQVVAVSEQYF.

The chain combines TRBV5-4 with TRBJ2-5; 8 nucleotides agree with TRBD1. Germline values: CDR1 SGHNT, CDR2 YYREEE (reference sequence). This CDR3 spans 13 amino acids. V shed 6 bases and J 5 bases; nucleotides not matched to a gene: 6. The CDR3 spells CASTQGAEETQYF. CDR3 nucleotide sequence: TGTGCCAGCACCCAGGGGGCGGAGGAGACCCAGTACTTC.

The chain has TRBV2 and TRBJ2-4; D is uncertain. CDR3 length: 15 residues. The V end was cut by 1 base, the J end by 4 bases, with 11 bases between. Germline CDR1 and CDR2: SNHLY and FYNNEI. The CDR3 DNA reads as TGTGCCAGCAGTGAAGGAGTGCTTGAGAAAAACATTCAGTACTTC. Encoded protein: CASSEGVLEKNIQYF.

This clone appeared a single time. This chain links TRBV24-1 with TRBJ2-1; 9 bases fit TRBD2. The germline gives CDR1 KGHDR, CDR2 SFDVKD. V lost 4 bases to trimming and J lost 5 bases; unmatched junction nucleotides: 5. This CDR3 region has 15 residues. The CDR3 is CATSDPSGAHNEQFF. The CDR3 DNA is TGTGCCACCAGTGACCCTAGCGGGGCCCACAATGAGCAGTTCTTC.

The chain joins TRBV5-1 to TRBJ2-7, with a possible D match to TRBD1 (6 bases). Germline loops: CDR1 SGHRS, CDR2 YFSETQ. The germline V and J ends were trimmed by 2 bases and 6 bases, with 15 bases remaining between them. CDR3 size: 14 residues. The CDR3: CASSLGQGISEQYF. The CDR3 nucleotides are TGCGCCAGCAGCTTAGGTCAGGGGATATCCGAGCAGTACTTC.

The rearrangement uses TRBV5-1 and TRBJ2-3, with 9 bases identical to TRBD1. Germline CDR1 reads SGHRS; CDR2 reads YFSETQ. V shed 3 bases, J shed 5 bases, and the junction held 4 bases outside the gene matches. This CDR3 comprises 14 residues. This CDR3 reads CASSWTGAEDTQYF. CDR3 coding DNA: TGCGCCAGCAGCTGGACAGGGGCGGAAGATACGCAGTATTTT.

This rearrangement joins TRBV12-3 or TRBV12-4 to TRBJ1-5; D might be TRBD1 (6 bases). Between the trimmed V and J ends, which lost 4 bases and 5 bases, there was a span of 9 bases. CDR3 length: 13 residues. The CDR3 DNA is TGTGCCAGCAGTTCGAGGGGGTATCAGCCCCAGCATTTT. As protein: CASSSRGYQPQHF.

J is TRBJ2-7 and V is TRBV6-5; 8 bases match TRBD2. Germline CDR1 is MNHEY and CDR2 is SVGAGI. V shed 4 bases, J shed 4 bases, and the junction held 9 bases outside the gene matches. This CDR3 has 15 amino acids. CDR3 nucleotide sequence: TGTGCCAGCAGTTCGGCTCGGGAGGGAAAGTACGAGCAGTACTTC. It codes for CASSSAREGKYEQYF.

The rearrangement uses TRBV18 and TRBJ2-1, with a weak D call TRBD1 (8 bases). This CDR3 comprises 14 residues. V was cut by 6 bases and J by 7 bases, with 16 bases left in between. Per the germline V gene, CDR1 is KGHSH and CDR2 is LQKENI. The CDR3 is CASSAQGGENEQFF. For the CDR3, the DNA is TGTGCCAGCTCTGCACAGGGGGGGGAGAATGAGCAGTTCTTC.

The gene calls are TRBV6-5 and TRBJ1-5; TRBD1 matches 10 bases. J was trimmed by 9 bases and V by 5 bases; bases with no gene match: 7. The CDR3 covers 14 residues. CDR1 is MNHEY and CDR2 is SVGAGI in the germline V gene. DNA of the CDR3: TGTGCCAGCAGTCCCGGACAGGGGGTGACGCCCCAGCATTTT. The encoded protein is CASSPGQGVTPQHF.

This rearrangement joins TRBV19 to TRBJ1-5, with no clear D. There are 12 residues in the CDR3. The V gene's germline CDR1 is LNHDA and CDR2 SQIVND (reference sequence). V was clipped by 5 bases and J by 5 bases, with 7 bases between them. CDR3: CASSEFHQPQHF. In DNA form, the CDR3 reads TGTGCCAGTAGTGAGTTCCATCAGCCCCAGCATTTT.

The gene calls are TRBV3-1 (or the pseudogene TRBV3-2) and TRBJ1-2; no definite D call. Between the trimmed V and J ends, which lost 6 bases and 8 bases, there was a span of 16 bases. This CDR3 has 13 residues. Germline V gene lookup returns CDR1 LGHDT and CDR2 YNNKEL (reference sequence). The chain's CDR3 is CASRASEGWGYTF. The CDR3 bases are TGTGCCAGCAGGGCATCGGAGGGTTGGGGCTACACCTTC.

The genes are TRBV4-2 and TRBJ1-1; 11 nucleotides agree with TRBD1. V dropped 4 bases and J dropped 0; count of bases not matched to a gene: 10. The CDR3 totals 18 residues. CDR1 is LGHNA, CDR2 YNFKEQ, per germline. CDR3 region: CASSPGTGGVTMNTEAFF. CDR3 bases: TGTGCCAGCAGCCCCGGGACAGGGGGAGTCACGATGAACACTGAAGCTTTCTTT.

This chain links TRBV14 with TRBJ2-2, with 7 nucleotides matching TRBD2. Unmatched junction bases numbered 5, after V lost 6 bases and J lost 1 base. In germline, CDR1 is SGHDN, CDR2 FVKESK. CDR3 length: 15 amino acids. The CDR3 loop reads CASRPAGWNTGELFF. The DNA of the CDR3 is TGTGCCAGCAGACCAGCGGGATGGAACACCGGGGAGCTGTTTTTT.

This clone was counted only a few times. The J gene is TRBJ1-1, the V gene TRBV6-2 or TRBV6-3; TRBD1 is a possible D gene (5 bases). From germline, CDR1 is MNHEY and CDR2 SVGEGT. The CDR3 has 12 residues. Between the trimmed V and J ends, which lost 4 bases and 6 bases, there was a span of 9 bases. The CDR3 loop reads CASSSTGSEAFF. The DNA of the CDR3 is TGTGCCAGCAGTTCAACAGGATCTGAAGCTTTCTTT.

This chain joins TRBV3-1 (or the pseudogene TRBV3-2) and TRBJ2-6; 7 positions agree with TRBD1. Germline loops: CDR1 LGHDT, CDR2 YNNKEL (reference sequence). This CDR3 is 15 amino acids long. The V segment lost 3 bases and the J segment 3 bases; nucleotides outside the gene matches: 2. The CDR3 loop is CASSQTGYGANVLTF. CDR3 DNA sequence: TGTGCCAGCAGCCAGACAGGGTATGGGGCCAACGTCCTGACTTTC.

The chain joins TRBV18 to TRBJ1-3, with no clear D. From germline, CDR1 is KGHSH and CDR2 LQKENI. Trimming cost V 6 bases and J 0 bases, with 9 bases left between them. The CDR3 runs 14 residues. In DNA form, the CDR3 reads TGTGCCAGCTCTGACACGAGCTCTGGAAACACCATATATTTT. It is translated as CASSDTSSGNTIYF.